Shown below are 18 T cell receptor beta chains from a single sample sequenced in a study of cytomegalovirus exposure and HLA in healthy donors. The PCR employed 60 Vbeta primers together with 13 Jbeta primers. TCRdb's table, derived via immunoSEQ multiplex PCR, lists solely in-frame clones and lacks some. The sample records 110,000 to 150,000 clones, around a tenth being singletons. Sequencing was carried out using PBMCs. All receptors derive from a male donor in good health and CMV-seronegative.

This clone showed up just a few times. V is TRBV5-1 and J is TRBJ2-3; TRBD2 aligns across 9 bases. CDR1 is SGHRS and CDR2 is YFSETQ in the germline V gene. After removal of 4 bases from V and 3 bases from J, the junction contained 9 bases not matched to a gene. The CDR3 extends over 16 amino acids. CDR3 DNA: TGCGCCAGCAGCCCCAATAGCGGGAGAGGGACAGATACGCAGTATTTT. Translating gives CASSPNSGRGTDTQYF.

This clone came up a few times. This sequence joins TRBV19 and TRBJ1-2; the D gene is possibly TRBD1 (5 bases). This CDR3 has 13 residues. V was pared by 3 bases and J by 5 bases, with 10 bases between. The V gene's germline CDR1 is LNHDA and CDR2 SQIVND (reference sequence). In DNA form, the CDR3 reads TGTGCCAGTAGTATGACAGTGAGATATGGCTACACCTTC. Translating it yields CASSMTVRYGYTF.

This clone has just a few counts. The rearrangement uses TRBV6-6 and TRBJ1-5; TRBD1 is a possible D gene (6 bases). There are 15 residues in the CDR3. CDR1 and CDR2 (germline): MNHNY, SVGAGI (reference sequence). With 5 bases removed from V and 2 bases from J, the gap between germline ends came to 13 bases. This CDR3 is CASSPRGDGNQPQHF. The CDR3 DNA sequence: TGTGCCAGCAGTCCCAGGGGAGACGGCAATCAGCCCCAGCATTTT.

As DNA, the CDR3 is TGTGCCAGCAGCCACCCGGGACTAGAGGGGGCAGATACGCAGTATTTT. Translation gives CASSHPGLEGADTQYF. J is TRBJ2-3 and V is TRBV14; TRBD2 aligns across 8 bases. The germline CDR1 and CDR2 sequences are SGHDN and FVKESK. The CDR3 length is 16 residues. The V gene end was trimmed by 3 bases and the J gene end by 4 bases; junction bases not matched to a gene: 9.

This clone has just a few counts. V gene TRBV7-9 combines with J gene TRBJ2-5; no reliable D call. V lost 3 bases, J lost 3 bases, and 17 bases lay in between. Germline assignment: CDR1 SEHNR and CDR2 FQNEAQ (reference sequence). The CDR3 spans 16 residues. For the CDR3, the DNA is TGTGCCAGCAGCTTCTCCCTACGTTATGTGGAAGAGACCCAGTACTTC. It codes for CASSFSLRYVEETQYF. The variable domain in full, with the rest retrieved from reference TRBV7-9 and TRBJ2-5, is DTGVSQNPRHKITKRGQNVTFRCDPISEHNRLYWYRQTLGQGPEFLTYFQNEAQLEKSRLLSDRFSAERPKGSFSTLEIQRTEQGDSAMYLCASSFSLRYVEETQYFGPGTRLLVL.

The chain employs TRBV5-4 and TRBJ2-5; TRBD2 matches 8 bases. Trimming cost V 4 bases and J 2 bases; bases outside gene matches: 7. The CDR3 runs to 15 residues. CDR1 and CDR2 (germline): SGHNT, YYREEE (reference sequence). CDR3 protein: CASSLRASGQETQYF. DNA for the CDR3: TGTGCCAGCAGCCTGCGGGCTAGCGGGCAAGAGACCCAGTACTTC.

This clone showed up just a few times. The chain has TRBV5-6 and TRBJ1-2; a weak D match, TRBD1 (5 bases). V shed 4 bases and J shed 3 bases, with 19 bases lying between them. The length of the CDR3 is 16 residues. CDR1 SGHDT and CDR2 YYEEEE come from the germline V gene. The CDR3 spells CASSINLRDWYYGYTF. CDR3 sequence (DNA): TGTGCCAGCAGCATCAATCTCCGGGACTGGTACTATGGCTACACCTTC.

This clone was found a few times. The chain joins TRBV5-4 to TRBJ2-2; 11 bases line up with TRBD2. J was trimmed by 4 bases and V by 5 bases; bases with no gene match: 7. CDR1 is SGHNT and CDR2 is YYREEE in the germline V gene (reference sequence). This CDR3 has 16 residues. CDR3 coding DNA: TGTGCCAGCAGGGTAGCGGGGGGGCGGAGCACCGGGGAGCTGTTTTTT. Its translation is CASRVAGGRSTGELFF.

This clone was observed a few times. V and J are TRBV5-4 and TRBJ1-6; a weak D match, TRBD1 (6 bases). CDR3 size: 15 residues. Germline lookup yields CDR1 SGHNT and CDR2 YYREEE (reference sequence). Trimming cost V 1 base and J 5 bases, with 10 bases left between them. CDR3 in amino acids: CASSLYRVNNSPLHF. CDR3 bases: TGTGCCAGCAGCTTGTACAGGGTAAATAATTCACCCCTCCACTTT.

This clone turned up a few times. This rearrangement joins TRBV7-6 to TRBJ1-2; D is possibly TRBD1 (5 bases). Trimming cost V 4 bases and J 6 bases, with 21 bases left between them. This CDR3 region has 16 residues. Germline V gene sequence: CDR1 SGHVS, CDR2 FNYEAQ. DNA for the CDR3: TGTGCCAGCAGCTCCGCGACTGCTGGGGCCATTAATGGCTACACCTTC. Residues: CASSSATAGAINGYTF.

Written as DNA, the CDR3 is TGTGCCAGCAGCCTGAGGGGACTAGCGGGAAGAGGCGAGCAGTACTTC. This sequence encodes CASSLRGLAGRGEQYF. The gene calls are TRBV27 and TRBJ2-7; 13 positions agree with TRBD2. CDR3 length equals 16 residues. The ends lost 6 bases at V and 6 bases at J; junction bases unmatched: 11. CDR1 and CDR2 from the germline V gene are MNHEY and SMNVEV (reference sequence).

The chain carries TRBV27 and TRBJ2-5; D not resolved. Trimming removed 3 bases from V and 0 bases from J, with 8 bases in between. CDR1 and CDR2 (germline): MNHEY, SMNVEV (reference sequence). The CDR3 totals 14 residues. The CDR3 coding sequence is TGTGCCAGCAGTTTCATCGGTAACCAAGAGACCCAGTACTTC. Amino acid sequence: CASSFIGNQETQYF.

The CDR3 coding sequence is TGTGCCAGCAGTTTCATAAGCGGAACGGGGGGGGATACGCAGTATTTT. Its protein product is CASSFISGTGGDTQYF. The V gene is TRBV28, the J gene TRBJ2-3, with TRBD2 matching over 8 bases. Trimming took 3 bases from V and 6 from J; bases not matched to a gene: 11. This CDR3 has 16 amino acids. The V gene's germline CDR1 is MDHEN and CDR2 SYDVKM.

The V call is TRBV9, the J call TRBJ1-6, with unresolved D. The CDR3 consists of 17 residues. From germline, CDR1 is SGDLS and CDR2 YYNGEE. V lost 3 bases to trimming and J lost 0 bases, with 13 bases between them. The CDR3 is CASSERALSSYNSPLHF. The CDR3 DNA is TGTGCCAGCAGCGAACGTGCGCTTAGCTCCTATAATTCACCCCTCCACTTT.

The genes are TRBV7-9 and TRBJ1-4; no reliable D call. Germline assignment: CDR1 SEHNR and CDR2 FQNEAQ (reference sequence). V was trimmed by 3 bases and J by 2 bases, leaving 10 bases between them. This CDR3 has 15 amino acids. CDR3 in DNA: TGTGCCAGCAGCTTTTTTGAGGGTACTAATGAAAAACTGTTTTTT. Translation gives CASSFFEGTNEKLFF.

CDR3 in DNA: TGTGCCAGCAGCTTGGACAGGGGGATTCTTACCGGGGAGCTGTTTTTT. It translates to CASSLDRGILTGELFF. This sequence joins TRBV5-6 and TRBJ2-2, with 8 bases that match TRBD1. Germline loops: CDR1 SGHDT, CDR2 YYEEEE. The CDR3 runs 16 residues. The V segment lost 0 bases and the J segment 5 bases; nucleotides outside the gene matches: 6.

The rearrangement links TRBV4-2 to TRBJ2-5, with TRBD2 matching 10 bases. Germline assignment: CDR1 LGHNA and CDR2 YNFKEQ. Trimming at V came to 0 bases and at J to 1 base, leaving 14 bases not matched to a gene. This CDR3 is built from 20 residues. DNA of the CDR3: TGTGCCAGCAGCCAAGATCGGCGGGGGGGAAAGCGGGAGGGCCAAGAGACCCAGTACTTC. Protein product: CASSQDRRGGKREGQETQYF.

Only a few counts were recorded for this clone. The CDR3 loop reads CASSLGPTGPVSNQPQHF. The CDR3 DNA follows: TGCGCCAGCAGCTTGGGCCCGACAGGACCGGTTAGCAATCAGCCCCAGCATTTT. The V call is TRBV5-1, the J call TRBJ1-5; maybe TRBD1 (6 bases). The CDR3 consists of 18 residues. CDR1 is SGHRS, CDR2 YFSETQ, per germline. The V end was cut by 0 bases, the J end by 0 bases, with 16 bases between.